This T cell receptor (beta chain) was captured in a study of blood T cells in healthy people across ages. Study-level results: Estimates based on one million T cells were treated as lower bounds. Long-lived and aged donors differed, with more naive CD4+ cells and higher diversity in the long-lived.

A second PCR of about 6 to 12 cycles used a sample-barcoded 5' primer and a J-beta primer mix. TCRdb ran MiXCR on the 5' RACE reads and lists one entry per CDR3 protein. The sample lists 1.5 million to 2 million distinct CDR3 sequences, about 50% occurring once. The CDR3 contains 14 residues. Looked up from germline, CDR1 is SGHRS and CDR2 is YFSETQ. Regarding this clonotype: Its antigen remains unidentified. The junction does not match germline at one end; this may be a read error.

Sequencing input: blood. The chain links TRBV5-1 to TRBJ2-1; D remains ambiguous. The TCR was taken from a middle-aged woman in good health. The chain's CDR3 is CAGSSGRPDNEQFF. In DNA, the CDR3 is TGCGCCGGCAGCTCCGGTCGGCCAGACAATGAGCAGTTCTTC.